This TCR beta chain is drawn from a study of CD8 T cells in Susac syndrome. V shed 4 bases and J shed 6 bases, with 13 bases lying between them. From germline, CDR1 is MNHEY and CDR2 SMNVEV (reference sequence). The CDR3 covers 14 residues. When the RNA was reverse transcribed, random hexamers were used with an input of about 0.45 to 1 ug. TCRdb reprocessed the immunoSEQ multiplex PCR reads with MiXCR, giving one entry per CDR3 protein. The sample holds some 200,000 distinct CDR3 sequences; roughly 95% are singletons and the top ten take 0.09% to 0.1%. This rearrangement joins TRBV27 to TRBJ2-1; D might be TRBD2 (5 bases). Sequencing was done on a sample of CD4+ T cells from PBMCs. The source of this sequence is a human donor with Susac syndrome. The CDR3 loop reads CASSWTRVANEQFF. The CDR3 coding sequence is TGTGCCAGCAGTTGGACTCGGGTGGCCAATGAGCAGTTCTTC.